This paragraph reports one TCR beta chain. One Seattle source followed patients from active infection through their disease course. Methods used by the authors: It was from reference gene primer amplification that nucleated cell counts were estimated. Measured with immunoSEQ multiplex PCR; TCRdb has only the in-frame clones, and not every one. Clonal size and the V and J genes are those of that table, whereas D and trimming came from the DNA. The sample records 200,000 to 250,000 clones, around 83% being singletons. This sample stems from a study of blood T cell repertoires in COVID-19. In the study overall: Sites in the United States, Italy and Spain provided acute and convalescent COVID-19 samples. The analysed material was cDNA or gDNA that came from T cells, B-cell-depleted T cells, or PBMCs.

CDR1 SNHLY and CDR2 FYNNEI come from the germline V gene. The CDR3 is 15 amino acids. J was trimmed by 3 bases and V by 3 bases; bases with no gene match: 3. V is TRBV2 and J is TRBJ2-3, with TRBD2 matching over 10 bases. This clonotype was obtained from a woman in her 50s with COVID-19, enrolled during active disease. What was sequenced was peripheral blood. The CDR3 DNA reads TGTGCCAGCAGTGATCGTAGCGGGGGGACAGATACGCAGTATTTT. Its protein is CASSDRSGGTDTQYF. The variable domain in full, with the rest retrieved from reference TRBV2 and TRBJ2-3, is EPEVTQTPSHQVTQMGQEVILRCVPISNHLYFYWYRQILGQKVEFLVSFYNNEISEKSEIFDDQFSVERPDGSNFTLKIRSTKLEDSAMYFCASSDRSGGTDTQYFGPGTRLTVL.